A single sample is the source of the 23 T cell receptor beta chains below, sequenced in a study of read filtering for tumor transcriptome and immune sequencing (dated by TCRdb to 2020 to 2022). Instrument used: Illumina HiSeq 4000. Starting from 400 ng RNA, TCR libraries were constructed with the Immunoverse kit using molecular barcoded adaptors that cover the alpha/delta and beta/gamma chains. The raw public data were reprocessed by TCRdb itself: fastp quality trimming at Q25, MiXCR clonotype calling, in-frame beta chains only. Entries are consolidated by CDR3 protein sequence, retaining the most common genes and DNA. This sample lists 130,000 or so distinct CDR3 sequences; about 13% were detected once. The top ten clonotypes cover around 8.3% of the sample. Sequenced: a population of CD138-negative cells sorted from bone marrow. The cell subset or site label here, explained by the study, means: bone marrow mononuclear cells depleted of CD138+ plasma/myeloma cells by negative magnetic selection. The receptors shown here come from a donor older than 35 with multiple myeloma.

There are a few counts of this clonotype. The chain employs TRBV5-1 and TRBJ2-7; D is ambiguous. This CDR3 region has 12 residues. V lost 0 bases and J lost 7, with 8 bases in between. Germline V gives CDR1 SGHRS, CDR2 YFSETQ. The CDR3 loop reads CASSLAFGEQYF. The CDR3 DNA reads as TGCGCCAGCAGCTTGGCCTTTGGAGAGCAGTACTTC.

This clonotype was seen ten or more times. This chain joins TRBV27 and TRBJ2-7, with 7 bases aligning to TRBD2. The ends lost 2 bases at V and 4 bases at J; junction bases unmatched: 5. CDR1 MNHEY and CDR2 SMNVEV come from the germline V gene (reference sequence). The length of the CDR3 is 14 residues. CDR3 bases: TGTGCCAGCAGTTTAGTTAGCGGGCGTTACGAGCAGTACTTC. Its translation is CASSLVSGRYEQYF.

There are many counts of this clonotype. The CDR3 DNA reads TGTGCCAGCAGTGGTTACGGGAGCACCATATATTTT. It encodes CASSGYGSTIYF. The genes are TRBV2 and TRBJ1-3; D ambiguous. CDR1 SNHLY and CDR2 FYNNEI come from the germline V gene. This CDR3 spans 12 amino acids. The V gene lost 4 bases and the J gene lost 9 bases, with 10 bases spanning the gap.

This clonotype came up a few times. Written as DNA, the CDR3 is TGCAGCGTTGCAAGCGGGAGGATTGGGTACGAGCAGTACTTC. Protein sequence: CSVASGRIGYEQYF. The chain has TRBV29-1 and TRBJ2-7; 9 bases map to TRBD2. V lost 4 bases to trimming and J lost 4 bases; unmatched junction nucleotides: 8. Germline V CDR1 and CDR2: SQVTM, ANQGSEA. This CDR3 region has 14 residues.

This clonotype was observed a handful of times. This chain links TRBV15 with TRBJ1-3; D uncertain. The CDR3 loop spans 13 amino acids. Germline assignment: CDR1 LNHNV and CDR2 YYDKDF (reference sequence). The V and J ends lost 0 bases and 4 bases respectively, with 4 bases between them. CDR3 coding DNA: TGTGCCACCAGCAGAGATCCGGGAAACACCATATATTTT. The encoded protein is CATSRDPGNTIYF.

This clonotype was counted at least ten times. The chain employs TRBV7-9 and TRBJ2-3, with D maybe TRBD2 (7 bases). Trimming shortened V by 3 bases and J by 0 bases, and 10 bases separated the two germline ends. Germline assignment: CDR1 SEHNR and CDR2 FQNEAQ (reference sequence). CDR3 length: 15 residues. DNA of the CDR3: TGTGCCAGCAGCTTTCGGGGGGCCAGCACAGATACGCAGTATTTT. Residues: CASSFRGASTDTQYF.

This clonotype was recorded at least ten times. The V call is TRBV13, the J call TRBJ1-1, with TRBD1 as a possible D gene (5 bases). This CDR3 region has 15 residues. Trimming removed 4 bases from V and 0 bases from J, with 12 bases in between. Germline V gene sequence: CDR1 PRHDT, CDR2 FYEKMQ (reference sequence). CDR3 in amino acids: CASSSRQRLNTEAFF. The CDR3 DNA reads TGTGCCAGCAGCTCCCGACAGAGGCTGAACACTGAAGCTTTCTTT.

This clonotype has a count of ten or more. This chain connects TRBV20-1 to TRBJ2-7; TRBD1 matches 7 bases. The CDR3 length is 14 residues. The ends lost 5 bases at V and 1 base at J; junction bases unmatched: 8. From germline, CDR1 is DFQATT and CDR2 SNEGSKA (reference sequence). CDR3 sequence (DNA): TGCAGTGCTGATTCCGGGACAGATTCCTACGAGCAGTACTTC. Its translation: CSADSGTDSYEQYF.

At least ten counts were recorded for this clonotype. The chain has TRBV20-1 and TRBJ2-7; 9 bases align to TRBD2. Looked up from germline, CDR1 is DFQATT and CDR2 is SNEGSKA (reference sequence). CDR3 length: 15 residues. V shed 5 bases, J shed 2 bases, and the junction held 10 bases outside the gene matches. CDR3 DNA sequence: TGCAGTGCTCGTTCGCCTAGCGGGACGACCTACGAGCAGTACTTC. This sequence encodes CSARSPSGTTYEQYF.

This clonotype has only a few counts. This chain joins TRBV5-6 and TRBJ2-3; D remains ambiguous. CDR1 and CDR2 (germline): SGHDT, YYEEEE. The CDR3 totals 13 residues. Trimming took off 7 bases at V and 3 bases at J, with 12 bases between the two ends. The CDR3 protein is CASGEVGTDTQYF. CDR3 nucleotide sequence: TGTGCCAGCGGCGAAGTGGGTACAGATACGCAGTATTTT.

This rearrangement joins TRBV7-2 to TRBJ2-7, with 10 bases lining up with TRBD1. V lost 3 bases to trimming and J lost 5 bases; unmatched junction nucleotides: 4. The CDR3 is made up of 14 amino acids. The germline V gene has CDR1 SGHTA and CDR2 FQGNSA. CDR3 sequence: CASSLGQGLHEQYF. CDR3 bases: TGTGCCAGCAGCTTGGGACAGGGGCTCCACGAGCAGTACTTC. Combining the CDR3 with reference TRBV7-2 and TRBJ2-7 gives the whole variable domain GAGVSQSPSNKVTEKGKDVELRCDPISGHTALYWYRQSLGQGLEFLIYFQGNSAPDKSGLPSDRFSAERTGGSVSTLTIQRTQQEDSAVYLCASSLGQGLHEQYFGPGTRLTVT.

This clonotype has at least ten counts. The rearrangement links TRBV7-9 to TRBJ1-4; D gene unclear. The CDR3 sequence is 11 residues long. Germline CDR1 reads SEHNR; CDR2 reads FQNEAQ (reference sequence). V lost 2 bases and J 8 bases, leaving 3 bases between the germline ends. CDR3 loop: CASSLSEKLFF. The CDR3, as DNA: TGTGCCAGCAGCTTAAGCGAAAAACTGTTTTTT.

The CDR3 sequence is CSVAGQEASYYLNTEAFF. The CDR3, as DNA: TGCAGCGTTGCCGGACAAGAAGCTTCATATTATTTGAACACTGAAGCTTTCTTT. V is TRBV29-1 and J is TRBJ1-1, with D perhaps TRBD1 (5 bases). There are 18 residues in the CDR3. Between the trimmed V and J ends, which lost 4 bases and 0 bases, there was a span of 24 bases. Germline values: CDR1 SQVTM, CDR2 ANQGSEA. The whole variable domain, remainder taken from reference TRBV29-1 and TRBJ1-1, is SAVISQKPSRDICQRGTSLTIQCQVDSQVTMMFWYRQQPGQSLTLIATANQGSEATYESGFVIDKFPISRPNLTFSTLTVSNMSPEDSSIYLCSVAGQEASYYLNTEAFFGQGTRLTVV.

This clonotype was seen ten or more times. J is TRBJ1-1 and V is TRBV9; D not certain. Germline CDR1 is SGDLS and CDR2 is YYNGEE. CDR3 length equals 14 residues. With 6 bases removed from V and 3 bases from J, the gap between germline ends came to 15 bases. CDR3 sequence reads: CASMRLPSDTEAFF. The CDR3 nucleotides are TGTGCCAGCATGCGCCTCCCCAGCGACACTGAAGCTTTCTTT.

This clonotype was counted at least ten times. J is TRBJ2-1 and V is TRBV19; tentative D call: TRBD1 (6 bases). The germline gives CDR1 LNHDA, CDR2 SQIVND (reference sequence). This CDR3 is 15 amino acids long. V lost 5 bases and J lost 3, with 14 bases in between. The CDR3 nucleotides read TGTGCCAGTAGTCCCAGGGGTAGTCGCTACAATGAGCAGTTCTTC. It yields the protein CASSPRGSRYNEQFF. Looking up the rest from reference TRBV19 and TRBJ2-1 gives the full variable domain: DGGITQSPKYLFRKEGQNVTLSCEQNLNHDAMYWYRQDPGQGLRLIYYSQIVNDFQKGDIAEGYSVSREKKESFPLTVTSAQKNPTAFYLCASSPRGSRYNEQFFGPGTRLTVL.

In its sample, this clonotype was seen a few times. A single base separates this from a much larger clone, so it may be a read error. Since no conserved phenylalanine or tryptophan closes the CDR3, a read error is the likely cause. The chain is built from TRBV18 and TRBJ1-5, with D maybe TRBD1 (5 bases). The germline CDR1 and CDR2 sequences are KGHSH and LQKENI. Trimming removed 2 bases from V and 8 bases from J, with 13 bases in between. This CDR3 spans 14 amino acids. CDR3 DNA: TGTGCCAGCTCACCAATGGGGCTCGCGGAGCCCCAGCATTTA. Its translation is CASSPMGLAEPQHL.

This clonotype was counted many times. The CDR3 here is CASSPWSQGVYLNTEAFF. The CDR3 DNA reads as TGTGCCAGCTCACCATGGTCGCAGGGGGTGTATCTGAACACTGAAGCTTTCTTT. J is TRBJ1-1 and V is TRBV18, with 7 bases matching TRBD1. Trimming removed 2 bases from V and 0 bases from J; junction bases left unmatched: 12. The CDR3 length is 18 residues. CDR1 is KGHSH and CDR2 is LQKENI in the germline V gene.

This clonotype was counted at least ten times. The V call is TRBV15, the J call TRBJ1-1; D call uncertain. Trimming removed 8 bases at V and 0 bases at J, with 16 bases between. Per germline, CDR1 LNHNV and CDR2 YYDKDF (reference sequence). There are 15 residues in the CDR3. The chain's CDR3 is CATSEREVMNTEAFF. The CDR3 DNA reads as TGTGCCACCTCCGAGAGGGAAGTTATGAACACTGAAGCTTTCTTT.

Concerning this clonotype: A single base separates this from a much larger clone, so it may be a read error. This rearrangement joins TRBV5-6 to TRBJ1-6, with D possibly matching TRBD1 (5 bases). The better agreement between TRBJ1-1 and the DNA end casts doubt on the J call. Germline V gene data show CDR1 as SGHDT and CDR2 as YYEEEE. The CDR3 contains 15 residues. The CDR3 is CASSVGYQGYAEAFF. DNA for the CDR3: TGTGCCAGCAGCGTAGGATACCAGGGTTACGCTGAAGCTTTCTTT.

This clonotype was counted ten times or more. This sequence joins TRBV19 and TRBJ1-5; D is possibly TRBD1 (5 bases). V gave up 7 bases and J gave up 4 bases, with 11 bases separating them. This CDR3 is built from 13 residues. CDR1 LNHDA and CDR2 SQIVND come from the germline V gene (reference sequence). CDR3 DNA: TGTGCCAGTATCGGGGGGGGTAATCAGCCCCAGCATTTT. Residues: CASIGGGNQPQHF.

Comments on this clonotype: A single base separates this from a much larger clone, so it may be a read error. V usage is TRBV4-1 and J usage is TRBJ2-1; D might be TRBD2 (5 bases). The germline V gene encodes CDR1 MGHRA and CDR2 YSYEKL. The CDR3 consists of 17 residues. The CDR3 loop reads CASSQVGERTGVGEQSF. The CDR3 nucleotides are TGCGCCAGCAGCCAAGTTGGAGAGCGGACTGGAGTCGGTGAGCAGTCCTTC.

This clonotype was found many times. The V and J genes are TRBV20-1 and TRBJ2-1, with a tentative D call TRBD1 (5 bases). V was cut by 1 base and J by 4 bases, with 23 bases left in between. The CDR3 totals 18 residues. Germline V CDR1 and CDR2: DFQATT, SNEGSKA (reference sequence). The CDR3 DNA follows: TGCAGTGCTAGAGCGAACCAGATGGGGCGATACATATACAATGAGCAGTTCTTC. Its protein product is CSARANQMGRYIYNEQFF.

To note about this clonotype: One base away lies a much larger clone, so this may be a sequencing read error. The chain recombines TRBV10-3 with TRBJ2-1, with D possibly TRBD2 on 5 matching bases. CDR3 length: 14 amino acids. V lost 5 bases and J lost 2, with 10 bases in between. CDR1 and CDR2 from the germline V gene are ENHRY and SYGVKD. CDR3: CAISSDWAYNEQFF. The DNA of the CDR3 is TGTGCCATCAGTTCGGACTGGGCCTACAATGAGCAGTTCTTC.